These 10 T cell receptor beta chains originate from one sample sequenced in a study of long-term antiretroviral therapy in people with HIV. Assay version v3.0 of immunoSEQ was used, and it was run at survey level. Clones were read by immunoSEQ multiplex PCR, and TCRdb kept only the in-frame ones, dropping some. Among tens of thousands of clones listed, roughly four fifths were seen once. Sequencing used unsorted PBMCs, obtained 0.3 years after starting antiretroviral therapy. The source of these receptors is a man aged 18 to 30 with HIV.

This clone came up a few times. The V gene is TRBV27, the J gene TRBJ1-5; no clear D gene. Trimming left V 3 bases short and J 0 bases short, with 6 bases between. This CDR3 has 14 amino acids. CDR1 and CDR2 (germline): MNHEY, SMNVEV (reference sequence). The CDR3 reads CASSFGTSNQPQHF. The CDR3 DNA reads as TGTGCCAGCAGTTTCGGAACTAGCAATCAGCCCCAGCATTTT.

The V and J genes are TRBV19 and TRBJ1-5; D remains unclear. The germline gives CDR1 LNHDA, CDR2 SQIVND (reference sequence). This CDR3 is built from 13 residues. V lost 3 bases and J 0 bases, leaving 3 bases between the germline ends. The CDR3 nucleotides are TGTGCCAGTAGTATGTCTAGCAATCAGCCCCAGCATTTT. Amino acid sequence: CASSMSSNQPQHF.

CDR3 bases: TGTGCCACCAGCAGAGATCGGGAGGGGGCGAGCACTGAAGCTTTCTTT. It translates to CATSRDREGASTEAFF. The chain is built from TRBV15 and TRBJ1-1, with TRBD1 identical over 7 bases. Germline trimming cut 0 bases from V and 4 bases from J; bases unmatched to any gene: 8. The CDR3 length is 16 residues. Germline V gene data show CDR1 as LNHNV and CDR2 as YYDKDF (reference sequence).

This rearrangement joins TRBV7-9 to TRBJ1-2; D might be TRBD1 (6 bases). The CDR3 contains 13 residues. CDR1 and CDR2 (germline): SEHNR, FQNEAQ (reference sequence). The germline V and J ends were trimmed by 3 bases and 7 bases, with 12 bases remaining between them. CDR3 bases: TGTGCCAGCAGCTTTGGGGGGCGCGGTGGCTACACCTTC. It is translated as CASSFGGRGGYTF.

J is TRBJ2-1 and V is TRBV7-9, with TRBD2 identical over 9 bases. J lost 6 bases, V lost 5 bases, and 8 bases had no gene match. The CDR3 consists of 15 residues. CDR1 is SEHNR, CDR2 FQNEAQ, per germline (reference sequence). Here the CDR3 DNA reads TGTGCCAGCAGCGTCGGGACTAGCCCATCCAATGAGCAGTTCTTC. It codes for CASSVGTSPSNEQFF. Full variable domain (missing parts from reference TRBV7-9 and TRBJ2-1): DTGVSQNPRHKITKRGQNVTFRCDPISEHNRLYWYRQTLGQGPEFLTYFQNEAQLEKSRLLSDRFSAERPKGSFSTLEIQRTEQGDSAMYLCASSVGTSPSNEQFFGPGTRLTVL.

The CDR3 DNA reads TGCGCCAGCAGCCATTCAGGCGGTGGGACTAATGAAAAACTGTTTTTT. Translated, it gives CASSHSGGGTNEKLFF. This chain connects TRBV4-3 to TRBJ1-4; D is ambiguous. Germline CDR1 is LGHNA and CDR2 is YSLEER. There are 16 residues in the CDR3. Between the trimmed V and J ends, which lost 3 bases and 2 bases, there was a span of 13 bases.

This clone is a singleton in its sample. The chain uses TRBV4-2 and TRBJ1-3; D not resolved. The V end lost 0 bases, the J end lost 1 base, and 7 bases lay between the germline ends. This CDR3 comprises 15 residues. CDR1 and CDR2 (germline): LGHNA, YNFKEQ. The CDR3 region is CASSQDSTSGNTIYF. The DNA of the CDR3 is TGTGCCAGCAGCCAAGATAGCACGTCTGGAAACACCATATATTTT.

The rearrangement links TRBV27 to TRBJ2-7; 9 bases fit TRBD1. Germline V CDR1 and CDR2: MNHEY, SMNVEV (reference sequence). J was trimmed by 5 bases and V by 3 bases; bases with no gene match: 8. This CDR3 spans 15 amino acids. CDR3 sequence reads: CASSFPGTGINEQYF. DNA for the CDR3: TGTGCCAGCAGTTTCCCCGGGACAGGGATCAACGAGCAGTACTTC.

The rearrangement links TRBV27 to TRBJ2-1; no reliable D call. This CDR3 has 11 amino acids. The germline V gene encodes CDR1 MNHEY and CDR2 SMNVEV (reference sequence). Deletions cut 4 bases from V and 5 bases from J, with 3 bases between. The DNA for the CDR3 is TGTGCCAGCAGTTCAAACAATGAGCAGTTCTTC. The encoded protein is CASSSNNEQFF.

The V call is TRBV19, the J call TRBJ1-5, with D perhaps TRBD1 (5 bases). CDR3 length: 15 residues. Germline V CDR1 and CDR2: LNHDA, SQIVND (reference sequence). Trimming shortened V by 6 bases and J by 2 bases, and 14 bases separated the two germline ends. DNA for the CDR3: TGTGCCAGTAGAGTTGGCCAGGGAGGCAATCAGCCCCAGCATTTT. This gives the protein CASRVGQGGNQPQHF.